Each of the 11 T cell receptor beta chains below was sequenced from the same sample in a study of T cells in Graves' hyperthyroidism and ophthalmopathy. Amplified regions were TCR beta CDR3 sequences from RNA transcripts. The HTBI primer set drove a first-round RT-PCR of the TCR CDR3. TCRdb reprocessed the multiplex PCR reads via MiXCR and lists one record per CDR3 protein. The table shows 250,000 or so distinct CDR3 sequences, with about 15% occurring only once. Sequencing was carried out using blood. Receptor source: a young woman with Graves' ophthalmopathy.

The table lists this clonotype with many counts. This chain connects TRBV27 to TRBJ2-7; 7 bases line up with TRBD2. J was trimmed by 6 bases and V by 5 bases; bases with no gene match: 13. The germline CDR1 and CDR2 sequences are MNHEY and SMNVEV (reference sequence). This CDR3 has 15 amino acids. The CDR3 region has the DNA TGTGCCAGCAGTCCCAAACGGACTAGTTATTTCGAGCAGTACTTC. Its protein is CASSPKRTSYFEQYF.

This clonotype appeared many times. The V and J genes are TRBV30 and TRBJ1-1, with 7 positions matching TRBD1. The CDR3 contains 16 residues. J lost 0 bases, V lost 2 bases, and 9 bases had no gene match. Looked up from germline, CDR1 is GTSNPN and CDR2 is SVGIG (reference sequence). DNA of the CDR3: TGTGCCTGGAGTAGGGGGACAGTTATCGTGAACACTGAAGCTTTCTTT. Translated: CAWSRGTVIVNTEAFF.

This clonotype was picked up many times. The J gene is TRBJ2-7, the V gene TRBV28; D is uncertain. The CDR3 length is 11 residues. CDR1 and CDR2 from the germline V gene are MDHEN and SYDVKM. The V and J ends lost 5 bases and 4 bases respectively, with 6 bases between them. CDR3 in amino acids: CASSHFYEQYF. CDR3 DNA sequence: TGTGCCAGCAGTCACTTTTACGAGCAGTACTTC.

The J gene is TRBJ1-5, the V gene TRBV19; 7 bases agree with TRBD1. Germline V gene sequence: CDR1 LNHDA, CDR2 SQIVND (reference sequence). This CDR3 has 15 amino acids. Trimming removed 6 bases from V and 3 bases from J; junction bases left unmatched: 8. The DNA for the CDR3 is TGTGCCAGTAGGACAGGGTGGTATAACAATCAGCCCCAGCATTTT. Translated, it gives CASRTGWYNNQPQHF.

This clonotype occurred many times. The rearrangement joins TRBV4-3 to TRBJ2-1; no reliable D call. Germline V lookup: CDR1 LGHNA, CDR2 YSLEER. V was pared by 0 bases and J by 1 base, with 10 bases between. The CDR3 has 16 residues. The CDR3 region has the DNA TGCGCCAGCAGCCAAGATAGGACCCTGTCCTACAATGAGCAGTTCTTC. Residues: CASSQDRTLSYNEQFF.

The DNA of the CDR3 is TGTGCCAGCAGTTTCAGGACTAGCGGGAGGGCCGGCGAGCAGTACTTC. This sequence encodes CASSFRTSGRAGEQYF. This sequence joins TRBV28 and TRBJ2-7; 15 bases match TRBD2. V shed 3 bases and J 6 bases; nucleotides not matched to a gene: 6. The CDR3 runs to 16 residues. The germline gives CDR1 MDHEN, CDR2 SYDVKM. Full variable domain (rest looked up from reference TRBV28 and TRBJ2-7): DVKVTQSSRYLVKRTGEKVFLECVQDMDHENMFWYRQDPGLGLRLIYFSYDVKMKEKGDIPEGYSVSREKKERFSLILESASTNQTSMYLCASSFRTSGRAGEQYFGPGTRLTVT.

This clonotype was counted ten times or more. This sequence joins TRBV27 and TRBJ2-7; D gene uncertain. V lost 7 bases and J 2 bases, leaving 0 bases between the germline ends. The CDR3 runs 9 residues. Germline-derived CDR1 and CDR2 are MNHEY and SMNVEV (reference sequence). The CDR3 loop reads CASTYEQYF. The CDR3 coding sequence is TGTGCCAGCACCTACGAGCAGTACTTC.

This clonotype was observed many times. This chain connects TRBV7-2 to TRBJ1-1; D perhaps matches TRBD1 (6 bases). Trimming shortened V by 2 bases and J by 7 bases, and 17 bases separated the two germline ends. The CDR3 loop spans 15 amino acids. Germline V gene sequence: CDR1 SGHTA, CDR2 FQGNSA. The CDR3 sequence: CASSLSFGGRVEAFF. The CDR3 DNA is TGTGCCAGCAGCTTATCCTTTGGGGGGCGTGTTGAAGCTTTCTTT. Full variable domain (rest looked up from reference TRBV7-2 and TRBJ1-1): GAGVSQSPSNKVTEKGKDVELRCDPISGHTALYWYRQSLGQGLEFLIYFQGNSAPDKSGLPSDRFSAERTGGSVSTLTIQRTQQEDSAVYLCASSLSFGGRVEAFFGQGTRLTVV.

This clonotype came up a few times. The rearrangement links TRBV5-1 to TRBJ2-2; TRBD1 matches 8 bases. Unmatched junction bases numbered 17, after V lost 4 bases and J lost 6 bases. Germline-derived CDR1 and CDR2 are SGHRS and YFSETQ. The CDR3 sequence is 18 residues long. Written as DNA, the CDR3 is TGCGCCAGCAGCCTGACAGGGGCCACCGTATCTTTCGCCGGGGAGCTGTTTTTT. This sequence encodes CASSLTGATVSFAGELFF.

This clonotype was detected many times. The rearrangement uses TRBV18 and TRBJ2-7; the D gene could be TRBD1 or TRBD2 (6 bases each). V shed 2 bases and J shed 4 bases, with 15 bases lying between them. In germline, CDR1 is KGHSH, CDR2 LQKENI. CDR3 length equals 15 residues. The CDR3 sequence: CASSPTGTLAYEQYF. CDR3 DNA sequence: TGTGCCAGCTCACCAACCGGGACACTAGCTTACGAGCAGTACTTC.

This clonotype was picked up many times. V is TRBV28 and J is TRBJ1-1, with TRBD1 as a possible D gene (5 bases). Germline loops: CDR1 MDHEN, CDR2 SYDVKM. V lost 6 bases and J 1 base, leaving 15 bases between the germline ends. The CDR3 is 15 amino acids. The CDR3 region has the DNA TGTGCCAGCAGCGGCTTCCCCCAGGGGAACACTGAAGCTTTCTTT. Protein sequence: CASSGFPQGNTEAFF.